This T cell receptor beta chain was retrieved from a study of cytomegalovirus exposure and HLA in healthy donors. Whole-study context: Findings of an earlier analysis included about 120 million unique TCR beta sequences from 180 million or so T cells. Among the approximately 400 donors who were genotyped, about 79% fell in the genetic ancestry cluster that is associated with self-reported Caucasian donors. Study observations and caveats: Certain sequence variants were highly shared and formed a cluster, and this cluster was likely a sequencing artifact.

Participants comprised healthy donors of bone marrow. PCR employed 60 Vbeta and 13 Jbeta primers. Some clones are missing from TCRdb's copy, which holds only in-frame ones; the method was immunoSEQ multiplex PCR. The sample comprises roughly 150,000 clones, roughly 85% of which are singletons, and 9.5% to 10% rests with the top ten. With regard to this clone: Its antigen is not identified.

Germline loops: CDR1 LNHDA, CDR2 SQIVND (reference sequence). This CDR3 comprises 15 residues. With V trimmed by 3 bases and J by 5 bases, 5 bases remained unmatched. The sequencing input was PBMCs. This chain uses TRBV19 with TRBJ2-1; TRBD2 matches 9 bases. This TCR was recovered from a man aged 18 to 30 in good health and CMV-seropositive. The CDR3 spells CASSMTSGPNNEQFF. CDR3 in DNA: TGTGCCAGTAGTATGACTAGCGGACCGAACAATGAGCAGTTCTTC.